This TCR beta chain came from a study of T cells after yellow fever vaccination. Study outcomes and limitations: FACS-sorted repertoires could contain abundant clonotypes contaminating from the bulk population.

V lost 0 bases and J lost 2; bases outside the gene matches: 3. The CDR3 loop spans 15 amino acids. Germline V lookup: CDR1 SGHRS, CDR2 YFSETQ. In its sample, this clonotype was seen a few times. Antigen unknown. TCRdb itself ran the 5' RACE reads through MiXCR, one entry per CDR3 protein. The table includes about 340,000 distinct CDR3 sequences, 8.5% to 10% detected once. The TCR was taken from a man in his late teens or twenties who received the YFV17D yellow fever vaccine. V and J are TRBV5-1 and TRBJ2-3, with 7 nucleotides matching TRBD2. The sequenced sample was PBMCs, obtained on the day of the first yellow fever vaccination. CDR3 sequence reads: CASSLGDYYTDTQYF. The CDR3 region has the DNA TGCGCCAGCAGCTTGGGGGACTACTACACAGATACGCAGTATTTT.